These 25 T cell receptor beta chains share one sample of origin, sequenced in a study of blood T cell repertoires in COVID-19. Sequenced by immunoSEQ multiplex PCR; TCRdb stores in-frame clones only, minus some. The sample yields about 240,000 clones, approximately 78% seen once. Sequenced material: peripheral blood. These receptors were collected from an older woman with active or convalescent COVID-19.

The genes are TRBV30 and TRBJ1-6; 7 bases map to TRBD1. V lost 4 bases and J lost 6; bases outside the gene matches: 9. The germline V gene has CDR1 GTSNPN and CDR2 SVGIG (reference sequence). This CDR3 spans 15 amino acids. This CDR3 is CAWTPADRFNSPLHF. CDR3 coding DNA: TGTGCCTGGACACCAGCGGACAGGTTTAATTCACCCCTCCACTTT.

In its sample, this clone was seen a few times. CDR3 nucleotides: TGTGCCAGCAGCTGGGGGGACCGAGCCTACGAGCAGTACTTC. Protein sequence: CASSWGDRAYEQYF. The J gene is TRBJ2-7, the V gene TRBV7-9; tentative D call: TRBD2 (6 bases). This CDR3 is built from 14 residues. The V gene's germline CDR1 is SEHNR and CDR2 FQNEAQ (reference sequence). V was cut by 4 bases and J by 2 bases, with 12 bases left in between.

This clone was recorded only once. This rearrangement joins TRBV18 to TRBJ1-5; D call uncertain. Trimming shortened V by 3 bases and J by 4 bases, and 10 bases separated the two germline ends. The CDR3 runs 14 residues. Germline CDR1 is KGHSH and CDR2 is LQKENI. The CDR3 reads CASSPDGINQPQHF. CDR3 DNA: TGTGCCAGCTCACCCGACGGGATTAATCAGCCCCAGCATTTT.

This clone appeared a single time. This chain joins TRBV20-1 and TRBJ1-4; 10 positions agree with TRBD1. J lost 1 base, V lost 3 bases, and 5 bases had no gene match. The CDR3 is 16 amino acids. Germline loops: CDR1 DFQATT, CDR2 SNEGSKA (reference sequence). The CDR3 nucleotides are TGCAGTGCTAGTGGGGGACAGGGGTTAACTAATGAAAAACTGTTTTTT. This gives the protein CSASGGQGLTNEKLFF.

The chain joins TRBV5-4 to TRBJ2-1, with D possibly TRBD2 on 6 matching bases. Germline V gene sequence: CDR1 SGHNT, CDR2 YYREEE (reference sequence). V lost 0 bases and J lost 5, with 12 bases in between. The CDR3 sequence is 15 residues long. The CDR3: CASSLGSGGHNEQFF. The CDR3 DNA is TGTGCCAGCAGCTTGGGATCCGGGGGACACAATGAGCAGTTCTTC.

This rearrangement joins TRBV6-6 to TRBJ2-3, with TRBD2 identical over 8 bases. V shed 0 bases and J 2 bases; nucleotides not matched to a gene: 4. CDR3 length: 16 amino acids. Germline assignment: CDR1 MNHNY and CDR2 SVGAGI (reference sequence). The CDR3 DNA is TGTGCCAGCAGTTACTCGATGCGGGGGGTCACAGATACGCAGTATTTT. Protein product: CASSYSMRGVTDTQYF.

The rearrangement uses TRBV15 and TRBJ1-2; possible D gene TRBD1, 5 bases. CDR1 LNHNV and CDR2 YYDKDF come from the germline V gene (reference sequence). The V end was cut by 1 base, the J end by 3 bases, with 9 bases between. The CDR3 has 14 residues. CDR3 in DNA: TGTGCCACCAGCAGAGCAGGGTCCCACTATGGCTACACCTTC. It is translated as CATSRAGSHYGYTF.

V gene TRBV19 combines with J gene TRBJ2-4; 7 nucleotides agree with TRBD2. The CDR3 loop spans 16 amino acids. Germline CDR1 LNHDA, CDR2 SQIVND (reference sequence). V shed 3 bases and J 0 bases; nucleotides not matched to a gene: 5. CDR3 sequence reads: CASSMGRGEAKNIQYF. CDR3 DNA sequence: TGTGCCAGTAGTATGGGTCGGGGGGAAGCCAAAAACATTCAGTACTTC.

V gene TRBV29-1 combines with J gene TRBJ2-1; TRBD2 agrees at 9 bases. The CDR3 runs 12 residues. V trimming: 2 bases; J trimming: 10 bases; junction bases outside the gene matches: 3. Germline-derived CDR1 and CDR2 are SQVTM and ANQGSEA. DNA of the CDR3: TGCAGCGTTGAACTAGCGGGGTGGGAGCAGTTCTTC. Translated, it gives CSVELAGWEQFF.

This sequence joins TRBV4-1 and TRBJ1-2; the D gene is possibly TRBD1 (5 bases). The CDR3 sequence is 15 residues long. Germline V CDR1 and CDR2: MGHRA, YSYEKL. Trimming pared 0 bases from V and 3 bases from J, leaving 11 bases between. CDR3 coding DNA: TGCGCCAGCAGCCAAGAGGGGCAGGGATACTATGGCTACACCTTC. It codes for CASSQEGQGYYGYTF.

V usage is TRBV2 and J usage is TRBJ2-7; D unclear. Germline-derived CDR1 and CDR2 are SNHLY and FYNNEI. The CDR3 runs to 14 residues. V lost 5 bases and J 5 bases, leaving 16 bases between the germline ends. The CDR3 here is CASSRVHTNHEQYF. Written as DNA, the CDR3 is TGTGCCAGCAGTCGGGTTCATACGAACCACGAGCAGTACTTC.

The V gene is TRBV18, the J gene TRBJ2-1; 8 positions match TRBD1. The CDR3 is made up of 17 amino acids. V trimming: 6 bases; J trimming: 0 bases; junction bases outside the gene matches: 10. Germline V gene data show CDR1 as KGHSH and CDR2 as LQKENI. Here the CDR3 reads CASSRVGQASSYNEQFF. As DNA, the CDR3 is TGTGCCAGCTCGCGCGTGGGACAGGCGAGCTCCTACAATGAGCAGTTCTTC.

CDR3 sequence (DNA): TGTGCCAGCAGTGAGCAGGGGAATCAGCCCCAGCATTTT. Its protein product is CASSEQGNQPQHF. The chain has TRBV6-4 and TRBJ1-5; D may be TRBD1 (6 bases). V was pared by 3 bases and J by 4 bases, with 7 bases between. The germline V gene has CDR1 MRHNA and CDR2 SNTAGT. The CDR3 loop spans 13 amino acids.

The chain links TRBV30 to TRBJ2-1; 9 positions agree with TRBD2. CDR1 is GTSNPN and CDR2 is SVGIG in the germline V gene (reference sequence). J lost 3 bases, V lost 0 bases, and 3 bases had no gene match. The CDR3 sequence is 15 residues long. The CDR3, as DNA: TGTGCCTGGAGTGTGGAGCGGGGGGTCTACAATGAGCAGTTCTTC. Amino acid sequence: CAWSVERGVYNEQFF.

The J gene is TRBJ1-2, the V gene TRBV13, with a tentative D call TRBD1 (5 bases). This CDR3 comprises 14 residues. V lost 5 bases to trimming and J lost 8 bases, with 18 bases between them. CDR1 and CDR2 (germline): PRHDT, FYEKMQ (reference sequence). The CDR3 bases are TGTGCCAGCAGCCTTGGGGCCCCCTCCGGCGGCTACACCTTC. It encodes CASSLGAPSGGYTF.

The V and J genes are TRBV6-7 and TRBJ2-1; 8 nucleotides match TRBD2. TRBV6-7 belongs to the ORF category, with a function that is uncertain. There are 13 residues in the CDR3. Germline trimming cut 7 bases from V and 3 bases from J; bases unmatched to any gene: 2. The CDR3 DNA reads as TGTGCCAGCACCGGGACTAGCTACAATGAGCAGTTCTTC. It yields the protein CASTGTSYNEQFF.

This rearrangement joins TRBV15 to TRBJ2-3; D perhaps matches TRBD2 (5 bases). Trimming pared 2 bases from V and 3 bases from J, leaving 9 bases between. CDR1 is LNHNV, CDR2 YYDKDF, per germline (reference sequence). The CDR3 is 14 residues long. The CDR3 DNA reads as TGTGCCACCAGCAGACAACTAGGGACAGATACGCAGTATTTT. It yields the protein CATSRQLGTDTQYF. The entire variable domain, with the rest obtained from reference TRBV15 and TRBJ2-3, is as follows: DAMVIQNPRYQVTQFGKPVTLSCSQTLNHNVMYWYQQKSSQAPKLLFHYYDKDFNNEADTPDNFQSRRPNTSFCFLDIRSPGLGDTAMYLCATSRQLGTDTQYFGPGTRLTVL.

The V gene is TRBV21-1, the J gene TRBJ1-6. TRBV21-1 is termed a pseudogene. This CDR3 is built from 16 residues. The CDR3 protein is CASSKWRGRHNSPLHF. The DNA for the CDR3 is TGTGCCAGCAGCAAGTGGAGAGGGCGGCATAATTCACCCCTCCACTTT.

The table lists this clone with a few counts. The chain combines TRBV5-1 with TRBJ1-1, with 8 bases aligning to TRBD1. This CDR3 region has 16 residues. Germline CDR1 reads SGHRS; CDR2 reads YFSETQ. Trimming at V came to 3 bases and at J to 1 base, leaving 8 bases not matched to a gene. The CDR3 DNA reads TGCGCCAGCAGCTCACCCTGGACAGGGAGGAACACTGAAGCTTTCTTT. Its protein product is CASSSPWTGRNTEAFF.

In this sample, this clone turned up once. The chain combines TRBV5-1 with TRBJ1-2, with TRBD1 matching over 7 bases. The CDR3 is 15 residues long. V trimming: 0 bases; J trimming: 1 base; junction bases outside the gene matches: 3. Germline CDR1 is SGHRS and CDR2 is YFSETQ. CDR3 DNA: TGCGCCAGCAGCTTGGGGGACAGTTTTAACTATGGCTACACCTTC. Translation gives CASSLGDSFNYGYTF. Filled out from reference TRBV5-1 and TRBJ1-2, the complete variable domain reads KAGVTQTPRYLIKTRGQQVTLSCSPISGHRSVSWYQQTPGQGLQFLFEYFSETQRNKGNFPGRFSGRQFSNSRSEMNVSTLELGDSALYLCASSLGDSFNYGYTFGSGTRLTVV.

The gene calls are TRBV6-6 and TRBJ2-3; TRBD2 matches 14 bases. Trimming at V came to 5 bases and at J to 7 bases, leaving 8 bases not matched to a gene. The CDR3 is 16 amino acids. Germline V gives CDR1 MNHNY, CDR2 SVGAGI (reference sequence). CDR3 DNA sequence: TGTGCCAGCAGTGCCTCGACTAGCGGGGGGGCTAATACGCAGTATTTT. Amino acids: CASSASTSGGANTQYF.

The genes are TRBV4-1 and TRBJ1-1, with 7 bases fitting TRBD1. The ends lost 6 bases at V and 3 bases at J; junction bases unmatched: 4. Germline CDR1 and CDR2: MGHRA and YSYEKL. The CDR3 has 13 amino acids. The CDR3 spells CASRRTGYTEAFF. The CDR3 DNA is TGCGCCAGCAGACGGACAGGATACACTGAAGCTTTCTTT.

This chain connects TRBV10-3 to TRBJ1-1; a possible D gene is TRBD1 (5 bases). The CDR3 spans 13 residues. The germline CDR1 and CDR2 sequences are ENHRY and SYGVKD. The V gene lost 5 bases and the J gene lost 0 bases, with 7 bases spanning the gap. The CDR3 reads CAISQGLNTEAFF. The CDR3 region has the DNA TGTGCCATCAGTCAGGGTTTGAACACTGAAGCTTTCTTT.

This chain connects TRBV11-2 to TRBJ2-5; 11 bases are a match to TRBD2. The ends lost 5 bases at V and 5 bases at J; junction bases unmatched: 10. The CDR3 covers 16 residues. Germline loops: CDR1 SGHAT, CDR2 FQNNGV. CDR3 coding DNA: TGTGCCAGCAGCCAAGGGGTAGCGGGGGGGCCGGAGACCCAGTACTTC. Protein sequence: CASSQGVAGGPETQYF.

This chain connects TRBV6-5 to TRBJ1-6; 7 bases fit TRBD1. Germline CDR1 and CDR2: MNHEY and SVGAGI. The CDR3 totals 14 residues. With V trimmed by 7 bases and J by 5 bases, 5 bases remained unmatched. CDR3 bases: TGTGCCAGCACCCCGGGACAGAATAATTCACCCCTCCACTTT. Translated, it gives CASTPGQNNSPLHF.